Reported below is one T cell receptor (beta chain). Assay used: immunoSEQ multiplex PCR; TCRdb lists only in-frame clones, some missing. The sample carries approximately 61,000 clones, nearly 90% recorded once. These data come from a study of OX40 agonist ivuxolimab in advanced cancers. Germline V CDR1 and CDR2: LNHDA, SQIVND (reference sequence). The CDR3 runs 14 residues. V shed 4 bases, J shed 1 base, and the junction held 2 bases outside the gene matches. Sequencing used CD4+ or CD8+ T cells sorted from blood, obtained in a trial of the OX40 agonist ivuxolimab. The V and J genes are TRBV19 and TRBJ2-5; TRBD2 matches 8 bases. The sequence derives from an adult with an advanced solid tumor such as melanoma, head and neck, liver or kidney cancer. The DNA for the CDR3 is TGTGCCAGTAGTAGCGGGGGGACCCAAGAGACCCAGTACTTC. As protein: CASSSGGTQETQYF.